This T cell receptor (beta chain) came from a study of shared clonotypes between healthy human individuals. Study-wide results and limits: The sharing of approximately 5.1% of naive CD4 clonotypes was seen across a handful of donors. What rarefaction showed was incomplete sorted-subset sequencing despite large depth.

Here immunoSEQ multiplex PCR was the method, and the copy in TCRdb shows in-frame clones only, minus some. The repertoire holds 600,000 or so clones, roughly 95% seen once, with over 0.1% in the top ten. Notes on this clone: Antigen unknown.

Naive CD8 cells lacked CD45RO, underwent positive selection for CCR7 and left out terminally differentiated effector memory CD45RA+ cells. The healthy adult donors were HIV-negative and reported no recent acute infections or vaccinations. Per germline, CDR1 SQVTM and CDR2 ANQGSEA. V dropped 1 base and J dropped 3; count of bases not matched to a gene: 8. CDR3 size: 15 residues. This TCR derives from a woman aged 25 to 39 in good health. V gene TRBV29-1 combines with J gene TRBJ1-1; TRBD1 matches at 7 bases. Sequencing was carried out using naive CD8+ T cells sorted from blood. CDR3 in DNA: TGCAGCGTTGAAGTGGAAAGGGACAGTGACACTGAAGCTTTCTTT. Residues: CSVEVERDSDTEAFF.